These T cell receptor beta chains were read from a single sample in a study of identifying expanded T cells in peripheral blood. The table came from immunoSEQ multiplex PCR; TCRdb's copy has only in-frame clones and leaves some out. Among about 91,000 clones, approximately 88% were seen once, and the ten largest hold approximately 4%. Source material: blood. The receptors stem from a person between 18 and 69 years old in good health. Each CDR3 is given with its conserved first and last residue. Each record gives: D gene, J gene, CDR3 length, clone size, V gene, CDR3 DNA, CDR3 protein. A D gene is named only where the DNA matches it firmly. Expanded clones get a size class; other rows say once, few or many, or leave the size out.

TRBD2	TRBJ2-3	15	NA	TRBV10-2	TGCGCCAGCAGACTAGCGGGGGCCAGCACAGATACGCAGTATTTT	CASRLAGASTDTQYF
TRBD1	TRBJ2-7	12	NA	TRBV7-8	TGTGCCAGCAGCCGGACAGGGAGGGAGCAGTACTTC	CASSRTGREQYF
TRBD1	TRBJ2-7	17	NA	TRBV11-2	TGTGCCAGCAGCTTATTAAGGGCTACGACAGGGACCTACGAGCAGTACTTC	CASSLLRATTGTYEQYF
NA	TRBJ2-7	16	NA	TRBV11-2	TGTGCCAGCAGCCCTAACTGGGGCGGGGCTGCGGGGGAGCAGTACTTC	CASSPNWGGAAGEQYF
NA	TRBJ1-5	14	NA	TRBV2	TGTGCCAGCAGTCCAACAGAAAGCAATCAGCCCCAGCATTTT	CASSPTESNQPQHF
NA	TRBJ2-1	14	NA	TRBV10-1	TGCGCCAGCAGTGGTCGGGACGCCTACAATGAGCAGTTCTTC	CASSGRDAYNEQFF
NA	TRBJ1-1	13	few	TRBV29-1	TGCAGCGGTTCCGGACGACGGAACACTGAAGCTTTCTTT	CSGSGRRNTEAFF
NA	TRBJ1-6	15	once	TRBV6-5	TGTGCCAGCAGTCGACAGAACCTACGCAATTCACCCCTCCACTTT	CASSRQNLRNSPLHF
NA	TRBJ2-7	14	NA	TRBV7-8	TGTGCCAGCAGCTTAGTAGACCTCACCTACGAGCAGTACTTC	CASSLVDLTYEQYF
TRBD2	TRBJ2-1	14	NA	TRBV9	TGTGCCAGCAGCGTAGGTCTAGCGGACAATGAGCAGTTCTTC	CASSVGLADNEQFF
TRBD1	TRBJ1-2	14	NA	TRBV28	TGTGCCAGCAGTTATAAGGACAGGGCCTATGGCTACACCTTC	CASSYKDRAYGYTF
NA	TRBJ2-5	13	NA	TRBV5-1	TGCGCCAGCAGCCCCCTAGCCCAAGAGACCCAGTACTTC	CASSPLAQETQYF
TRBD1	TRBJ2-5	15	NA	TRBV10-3	TGTGCCATCAGTGAGTCGCAGGGGGCTCGGGAGACCCAGTACTTC	CAISESQGARETQYF